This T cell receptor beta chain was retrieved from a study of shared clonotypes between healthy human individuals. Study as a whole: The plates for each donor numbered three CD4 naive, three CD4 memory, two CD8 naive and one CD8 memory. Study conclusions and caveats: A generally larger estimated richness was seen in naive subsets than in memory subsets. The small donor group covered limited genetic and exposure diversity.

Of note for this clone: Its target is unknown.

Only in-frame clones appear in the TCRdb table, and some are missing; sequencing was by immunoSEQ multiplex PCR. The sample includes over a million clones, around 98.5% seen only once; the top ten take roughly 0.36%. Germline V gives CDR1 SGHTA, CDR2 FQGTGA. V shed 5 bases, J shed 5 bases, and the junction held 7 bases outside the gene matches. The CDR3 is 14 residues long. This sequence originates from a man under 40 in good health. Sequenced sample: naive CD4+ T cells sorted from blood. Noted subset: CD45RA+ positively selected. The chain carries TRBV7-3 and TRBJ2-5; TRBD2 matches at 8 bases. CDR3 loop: CASSATSGTETQYF. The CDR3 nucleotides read TGTGCCAGCAGCGCTACTAGCGGTACCGAGACCCAGTACTTC. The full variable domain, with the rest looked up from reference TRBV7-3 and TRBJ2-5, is GAGVSQTPSNKVTEKGKYVELRCDPISGHTALYWYRQSLGQGPEFLIYFQGTGAADDSGLPNDRFFAVRPEGSVSTLKIQRTERGDSAVYLCASSATSGTETQYFGPGTRLLVL.